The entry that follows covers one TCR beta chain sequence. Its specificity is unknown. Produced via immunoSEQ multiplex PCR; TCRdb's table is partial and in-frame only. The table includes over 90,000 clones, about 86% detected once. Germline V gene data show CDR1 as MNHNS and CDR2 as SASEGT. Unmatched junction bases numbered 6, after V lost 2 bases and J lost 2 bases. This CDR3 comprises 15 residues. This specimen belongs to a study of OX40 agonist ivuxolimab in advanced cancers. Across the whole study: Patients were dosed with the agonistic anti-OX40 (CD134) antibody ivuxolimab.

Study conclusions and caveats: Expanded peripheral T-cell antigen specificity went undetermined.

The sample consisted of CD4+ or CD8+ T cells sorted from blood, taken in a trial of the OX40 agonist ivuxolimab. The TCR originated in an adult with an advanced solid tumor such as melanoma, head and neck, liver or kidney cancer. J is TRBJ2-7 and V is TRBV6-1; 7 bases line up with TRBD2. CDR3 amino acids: CASSELRGVAYEQYF. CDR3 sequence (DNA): TGTGCCAGCAGTGAACTTCGGGGGGTGGCCTACGAGCAGTACTTC.